This is a list of T cell receptor beta chains from one sample in a study of blood T cells in healthy people across ages. TCRdb reprocessed the 5' RACE reads via MiXCR and lists one record per CDR3 protein. The sample shows fewer than 950,000 distinct CDR3 sequences, 40% to 65% of them seen only once. The specimen was blood. Source of these receptors: an elderly man in good health. Each CDR3 is given with its conserved first and last residue. A D gene is named only where the DNA matches it firmly. Clone size, where shown, is once, few, many, or a class for clones that have expanded.

.,TRBV7-3,.,TRBJ2-5,CASSPGQGKHETQYF,TGTGCCAGCAGCCCCGGCCAGGGGAAGCACGAGACCCAGTACTTC
.,TRBV29-1,.,TRBJ2-1,CSVAVINEQFF,TGCAGCGTTGCCGTGATCAATGAGCAGTTCTTC
.,TRBV7-6,TRBD1,TRBJ2-1,CASSLVTGGYYNEQFF,TGTGCCAGCAGCTTAGTGACAGGGGGGTATTACAATGAGCAGTTCTTC
few,TRBV20-1,.,TRBJ2-7,CSARGATSYEQYF,TGCAGTGCTAGGGGGGCTACCTCCTACGAGCAGTACTTC
.,TRBV7-8,.,TRBJ2-1,CASSSRGKGPFNERFF,TGTGCCAGCAGCTCGCGGGGTAAGGGGCCTTTCAATGAGCGGTTCTTC
few,TRBV6-6,.,TRBJ2-1,CASNIRMGAYNEQFF,TGTGCCAGCAACATCCGGATGGGCGCCTACAATGAGCAGTTCTTC
.,TRBV9,TRBD1,TRBJ2-2,CASSFRQGAPGELFF,TGTGCCAGCAGCTTCCGTCAGGGGGCCCCCGGGGAGCTGTTTTTT
.,TRBV12-3/TRBV12-4,TRBD1,TRBJ2-1,CASSLNRGSEQFF,TGTGCCAGCAGTCTCAACAGGGGCAGTGAGCAGTTCTTC
.,TRBV18,.,TRBJ1-6,CASSLQRNNSPLHF,TGTGCCAGCTCACTTCAGAGAAATAATTCACCCCTCCACTTT
.,TRBV4-1,TRBD1,TRBJ1-5,CASSDTAGTASKQPQHF,TGCGCCAGCAGCGACACCGCCGGGACAGCTAGTAAACAGCCCCAGCATTTT
few,TRBV20-1,TRBD1,TRBJ1-1,CSVMPTGGARTEAFF,TGCAGTGTTATGCCGACAGGGGGCGCGCGCACTGAAGCTTTCTTT
.,TRBV7-2,TRBD1,TRBJ2-1,CASSQRGTGAKGEQFF,TGTGCCAGCAGCCAACGCGGGACAGGGGCAAAAGGGGAGCAGTTCTTC
.,TRBV24-1,TRBD2,TRBJ2-5,CATSDPSAGGRQTQYF,TGTGCCACCAGTGATCCCAGCGCGGGAGGACGCCAGACCCAGTACTTC
.,TRBV18,.,TRBJ1-6,CASSRLDSINSPLHF,TGTGCCAGCTCACGACTCGACAGCATTAATTCACCCCTCCACTTT
.,TRBV28,TRBD2,TRBJ2-4,CASSTRLAGEYLDIQYF,TGTGCCAGCAGTACCCGACTAGCGGGAGAGTATTTGGACATTCAGTACTTC
.,TRBV24-1,.,TRBJ1-2,CATSRGYYGYTF,TGTGCTACCAGTCGTGGTTACTATGGCTACACCTTC
.,TRBV7-9,TRBD1,TRBJ1-2,CASGPEKQGFGYTF,TGTGCCAGCGGCCCTGAAAAACAGGGGTTTGGCTACACCTTC
few,TRBV20-1,.,TRBJ2-5,CSARDGGETQYF,TGCAGTGCTAGAGATGGGGGAGAGACCCAGTACTTC
few,TRBV28,TRBD2,TRBJ2-1,CASSQWTSGTYNEQFF,TGTGCCAGCAGTCAATGGACTAGCGGGACCTACAATGAGCAGTTCTTC
.,TRBV12-3/TRBV12-4,.,TRBJ2-4,CASSLDYSSTQYF,TGTGCCAGCAGCCTGGACTATAGCTCCACTCAGTACTTC
few,TRBV20-1,.,TRBJ1-5,CSAKVAGGNQPQHF,TGCAGTGCAAAAGTGGCAGGGGGCAATCAGCCCCAGCATTTT
.,TRBV5-1,.,TRBJ2-1,CASSPGDRAGNEQFF,TGCGCCAGCAGCCCGGGCGACAGGGCGGGGAATGAGCAGTTCTTC
.,TRBV5-1,.,TRBJ1-2,CASRNENYGYTF,TGCGCCAGCAGGAATGAAAACTATGGCTACACCTTC